The rows below give T cell receptor beta chains drawn from one sample of a study of blood T cell repertoires in COVID-19. Measured with immunoSEQ multiplex PCR; TCRdb has only the in-frame clones, and not every one. The profile shows 300,000 to 350,000 clones, around 90% of them singletons. The specimen was peripheral blood. These TCRs come from a woman between 18 and 29 years old who had recovered from COVID-19. CDR3s include the opening cysteine and the closing phenylalanine or tryptophan. The D gene is left open where the match is weak. Size is stated for part of the rows, as once, few or many counts, or as a class when the clone is expanded.

>TRBV6-2/TRBV6-3|TRBJ2-1|TRBD1|NA
TGTGCCAGCAGTTTACTAGGACAGGGTCCGGAGAGCTCCTACAATGAGCAGTTCTTC
CASSLLGQGPESSYNEQFF
>TRBV7-8|TRBJ1-1|NA|NA
TGTGCCAGCAGCCGGAGGGGGGGGACTGAAGCTTTCTTT
CASSRRGGTEAFF
>TRBV5-5|TRBJ1-5|NA|NA
TGTGCCAGCAGCTTGGTTATGGGGGCGGGCAATCAGCCCCAGCATTTT
CASSLVMGAGNQPQHF
>TRBV5-1|TRBJ2-3|TRBD2|NA
TGCGCCAGCAGCCTTAGCGGGTGGAGCACAGATACGCAGTATTTT
CASSLSGWSTDTQYF
>TRBV27|TRBJ1-1|NA|NA
TGTGCCAGCAAGCGGCCCGGGTTCCGTGAAGCTTTCTTT
CASKRPGFREAFF
>TRBV25-1|TRBJ1-1|TRBD1|NA
TGTGCCAGCAGTCCGCCACAGGGGCGGGAAGGTGAAGCTTTCTTT
CASSPPQGREGEAFF
>TRBV4-3|TRBJ2-1|TRBD2|NA
TGCGCCAGCAGCCAAGATCATCAAGCGGGATACCGTGATAATGAGCAGTTCTTC
CASSQDHQAGYRDNEQFF
>TRBV7-9|TRBJ1-3|NA|NA
TGTGCCAGCAGAGTGCTAGACAGGAACATAGGAAACACCATATATTTT
CASRVLDRNIGNTIYF
>TRBV24-1|TRBJ2-3|TRBD2|NA
TGTGCCACCAGTGATCTCGGGACTAGCGGGATTAGTCAGACAGATACGCAGTATTTT
CATSDLGTSGISQTDTQYF
>TRBV10-3|TRBJ2-1|TRBD2|NA
TGTGCCATCGCAGGACTAGGGCCCGGGAATGAGCAGTTCTTC
CAIAGLGPGNEQFF
>TRBV5-1|TRBJ1-5|TRBD1|once
TGCGCCATCACAGGGGGCAACCATCCCCAGCATTTT
CAITGGNHPQHF
>TRBV9|TRBJ2-5|TRBD2|NA
TGTGCCAGCAGCGTAGCACCTAGCGGGAGGAGAGAGACCCAGTACTTC
CASSVAPSGRRETQYF
>TRBV7-8|TRBJ2-1|TRBD2|NA
TGTGCCAGCAGTTCTAGCGGAAACAATGAGCAGTTCTTC
CASSSSGNNEQFF
>TRBV18|TRBJ2-5|NA|NA
TGTGCCAGCTCACCCCAGGGTAGAGAGACCCAGTACTTC
CASSPQGRETQYF
>TRBV5-4|TRBJ2-2|NA|NA
TGTGCCAGCAGCTTGGTGGCGGGGTGGGCCGGGGAGCTGTTTTTT
CASSLVAGWAGELFF
>TRBV6-5|TRBJ2-5|TRBD2|NA
TGTGCCAGCAGTTACGGGCGGGAGGCGTGGGAGACCCAGTACTTC
CASSYGREAWETQYF
>TRBV5-1|TRBJ2-3|NA|NA
TGCGCCAGCAGCTTGGAGAGCTCATATAGCACAGATACGCAGTATTTT
CASSLESSYSTDTQYF
>TRBV11-3|TRBJ2-3|TRBD2|NA
TGTGCCAGCTCTCTAGCGGGAGGCACAGATACGCAGTATTTT
CASSLAGGTDTQYF
>TRBV15|TRBJ1-2|TRBD1|NA
TGTGCCACCAGCAGTGCGACAGGGAACTATGGCTACACCTTC
CATSSATGNYGYTF
>TRBV6-5|TRBJ1-2|TRBD1|NA
TGTGCCAGCAGTCTCGGGACAGCGTATGGCTACACCTTC
CASSLGTAYGYTF
>TRBV7-9|TRBJ2-5|NA|NA
TGTGCCAGCAGCGAATTAGGGGCGGAGACCCAGTACTTC
CASSELGAETQYF
>TRBV19|TRBJ1-1|TRBD1|few
TGTGCCAGTATCACGAACCCTGGACAGGGTAACACTGAAGCTTTCTTT
CASITNPGQGNTEAFF
>TRBV9|TRBJ1-2|TRBD1|NA
TGTGCCAGCAGCGAATGGACAGGGGGCAACTATGGCTACACCTTC
CASSEWTGGNYGYTF
>TRBV29-1|TRBJ2-1|TRBD2|NA
TGCAGCGTTGGAACTAGCGGGAGTAAGAATGAGCAGTTCTTC
CSVGTSGSKNEQFF
>TRBV4-3|TRBJ2-2|NA|NA
TGCGCCAGCAGCCAAGAGGGCGCAGCGAACACCGGGGAGCTGTTTTTT
CASSQEGAANTGELFF
>TRBV6-2/TRBV6-3|TRBJ1-1|NA|NA
TGTGCCAGCAGCTCACCGGGACACACGAACACTGAAGCTTTCTTT
CASSSPGHTNTEAFF
>TRBV11-3|TRBJ1-1|NA|once
TGTGCCAGCAGCTTTAGACAGAGCTTGAACACTGAAGCTTTCTTT
CASSFRQSLNTEAFF
>TRBV6-2/TRBV6-3|TRBJ1-1|NA|NA
TGTGCCAGCAGTTACTCTAGAGGACAGAAGCCTCCGGACACTGAAGCTTTCTTT
CASSYSRGQKPPDTEAFF
>TRBV6-5|TRBJ2-3|TRBD1|once
TGTGCCAGCATGAAGGGACAGGGATCGGATACGCAGTATTTT
CASMKGQGSDTQYF
>TRBV18|TRBJ1-1|NA|NA
TGTGCCAGCTCACAAAGAGCAGGGGTGAGCACTGAAGCTTTCTTT
CASSQRAGVSTEAFF
>TRBV6-5|TRBJ1-5|NA|few
TGTGCCAGCAGACCACAGGGTTATCAGCCCCAGCATTTT
CASRPQGYQPQHF